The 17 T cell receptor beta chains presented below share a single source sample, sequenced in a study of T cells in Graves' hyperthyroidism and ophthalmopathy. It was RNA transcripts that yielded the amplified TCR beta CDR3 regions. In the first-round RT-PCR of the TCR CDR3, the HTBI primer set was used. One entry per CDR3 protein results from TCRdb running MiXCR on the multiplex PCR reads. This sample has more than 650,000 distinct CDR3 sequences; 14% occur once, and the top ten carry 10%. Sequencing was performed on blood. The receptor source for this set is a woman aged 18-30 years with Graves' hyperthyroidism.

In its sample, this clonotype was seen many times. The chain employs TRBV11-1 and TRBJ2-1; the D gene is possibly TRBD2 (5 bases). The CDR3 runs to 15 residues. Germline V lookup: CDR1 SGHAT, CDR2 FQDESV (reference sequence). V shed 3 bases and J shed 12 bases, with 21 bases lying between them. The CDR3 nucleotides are TGTGCCAGCAGCTTTCAGACTACTCTTGGGGTTGGGCAGTTCTTC. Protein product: CASSFQTTLGVGQFF.

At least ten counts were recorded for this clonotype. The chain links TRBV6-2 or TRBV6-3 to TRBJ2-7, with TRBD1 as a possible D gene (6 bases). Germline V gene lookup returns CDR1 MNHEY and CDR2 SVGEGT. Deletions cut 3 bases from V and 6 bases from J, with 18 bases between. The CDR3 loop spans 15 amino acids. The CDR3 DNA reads TGTGCCAGCAGTTATCAAATGGGCAGGGGCGGCGAGCAGTACTTC. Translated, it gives CASSYQMGRGGEQYF.

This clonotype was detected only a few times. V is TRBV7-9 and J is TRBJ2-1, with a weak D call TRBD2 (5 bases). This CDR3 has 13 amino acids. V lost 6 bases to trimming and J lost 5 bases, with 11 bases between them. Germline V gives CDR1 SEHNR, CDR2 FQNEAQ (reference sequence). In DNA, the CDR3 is TGTGCCAGCAGACAACTAGTTCACAATGAGCAGTTCTTC. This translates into CASRQLVHNEQFF.

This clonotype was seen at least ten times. CDR3 sequence: CASSPRRLGGALSYEQYF. CDR3 in DNA: TGTGCCAGCAGCCCAAGGCGATTGGGCGGAGCCTTGAGTTACGAGCAGTACTTC. The chain carries TRBV11-2 and TRBJ2-7, with D unclear. The CDR3 is 18 amino acids. The germline gives CDR1 SGHAT, CDR2 FQNNGV. V was clipped by 5 bases and J by 4 bases, with 27 bases between them.

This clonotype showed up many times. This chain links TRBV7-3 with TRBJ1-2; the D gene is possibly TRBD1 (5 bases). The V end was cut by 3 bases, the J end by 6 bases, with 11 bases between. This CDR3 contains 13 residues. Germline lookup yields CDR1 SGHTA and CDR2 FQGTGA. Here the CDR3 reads CASSFQGGDGYTF. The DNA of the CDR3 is TGTGCCAGCAGCTTTCAGGGAGGGGATGGCTACACCTTC. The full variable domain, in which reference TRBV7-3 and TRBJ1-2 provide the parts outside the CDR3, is GAGVSQTPSNKVTEKGKYVELRCDPISGHTALYWYRQSLGQGPEFLIYFQGTGAADDSGLPNDRFFAVRPEGSVSTLKIQRTERGDSAVYLCASSFQGGDGYTFGSGTRLTVV.

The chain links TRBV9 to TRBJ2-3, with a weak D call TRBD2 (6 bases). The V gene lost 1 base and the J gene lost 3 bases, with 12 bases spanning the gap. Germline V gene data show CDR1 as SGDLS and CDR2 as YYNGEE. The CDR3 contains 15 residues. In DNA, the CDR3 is TGTGCCAGCAGCGTACTTAGCGGATTGACAGATACGCAGTATTTT. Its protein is CASSVLSGLTDTQYF.

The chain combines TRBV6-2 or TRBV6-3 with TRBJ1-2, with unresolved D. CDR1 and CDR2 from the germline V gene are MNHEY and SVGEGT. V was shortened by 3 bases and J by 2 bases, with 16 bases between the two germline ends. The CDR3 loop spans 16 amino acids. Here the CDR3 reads CASSYPQPNPNYGYTF. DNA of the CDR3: TGTGCCAGCAGTTATCCCCAGCCTAATCCCAACTATGGCTACACCTTC.

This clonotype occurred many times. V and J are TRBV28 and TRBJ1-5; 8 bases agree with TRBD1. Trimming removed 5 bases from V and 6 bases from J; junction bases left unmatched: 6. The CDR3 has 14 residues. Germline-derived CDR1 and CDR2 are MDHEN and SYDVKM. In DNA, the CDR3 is TGTGCCAGCAGTCCTCGGACAGGGTTTCAGCCCCAGCATTTT. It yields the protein CASSPRTGFQPQHF.

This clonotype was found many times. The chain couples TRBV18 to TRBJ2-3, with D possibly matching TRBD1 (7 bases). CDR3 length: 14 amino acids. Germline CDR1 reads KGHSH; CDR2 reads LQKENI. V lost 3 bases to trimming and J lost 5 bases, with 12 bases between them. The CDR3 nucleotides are TGTGCCAGCTCACCCCAGGGGGGACAAGATACGCAGTATTTT. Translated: CASSPQGGQDTQYF.

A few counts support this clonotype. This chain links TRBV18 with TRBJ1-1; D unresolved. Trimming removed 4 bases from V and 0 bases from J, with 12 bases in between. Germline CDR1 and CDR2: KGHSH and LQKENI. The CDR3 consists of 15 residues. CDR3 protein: CASSQIDKVNTEAFF. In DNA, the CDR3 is TGTGCCAGCTCACAAATTGACAAAGTGAACACTGAAGCTTTCTTT. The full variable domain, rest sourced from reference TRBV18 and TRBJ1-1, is NAGVMQNPRHLVRRRGQEARLRCSPMKGHSHVYWYRQLPEEGLKFMVYLQKENIIDESGMPKERFSAEFPKEGPSILRIQQVVRGDSAAYFCASSQIDKVNTEAFFGQGTRLTVV.

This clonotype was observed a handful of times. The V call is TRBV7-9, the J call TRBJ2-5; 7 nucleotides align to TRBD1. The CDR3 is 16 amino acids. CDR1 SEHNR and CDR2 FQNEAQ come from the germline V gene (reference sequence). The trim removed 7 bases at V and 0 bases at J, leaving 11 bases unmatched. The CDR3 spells CASNSHGQEYQETQYF. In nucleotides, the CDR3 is TGTGCCAGCAATTCACACGGACAGGAGTACCAAGAGACCCAGTACTTC.

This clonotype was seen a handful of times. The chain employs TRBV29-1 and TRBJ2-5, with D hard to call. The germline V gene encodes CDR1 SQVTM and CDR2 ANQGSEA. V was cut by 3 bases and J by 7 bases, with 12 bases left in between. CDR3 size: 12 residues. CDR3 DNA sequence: TGCAGCGTTGATTCAGCTCTGGGGACCCAGTACTTC. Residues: CSVDSALGTQYF.

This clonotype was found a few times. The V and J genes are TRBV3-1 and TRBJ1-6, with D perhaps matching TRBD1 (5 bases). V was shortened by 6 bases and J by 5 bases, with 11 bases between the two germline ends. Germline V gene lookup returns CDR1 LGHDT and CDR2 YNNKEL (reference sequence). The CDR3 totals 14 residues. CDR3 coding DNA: TGTGCCAGCAGTTGGACATCGAATAATTCACCCCTCCACTTT. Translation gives CASSWTSNNSPLHF.

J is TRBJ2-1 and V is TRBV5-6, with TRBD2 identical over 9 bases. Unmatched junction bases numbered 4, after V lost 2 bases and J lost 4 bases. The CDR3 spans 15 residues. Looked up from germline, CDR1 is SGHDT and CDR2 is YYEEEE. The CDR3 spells CASSLKRGDYNEQFF. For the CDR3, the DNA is TGTGCCAGCAGCTTAAAGCGGGGGGATTACAATGAGCAGTTCTTC.

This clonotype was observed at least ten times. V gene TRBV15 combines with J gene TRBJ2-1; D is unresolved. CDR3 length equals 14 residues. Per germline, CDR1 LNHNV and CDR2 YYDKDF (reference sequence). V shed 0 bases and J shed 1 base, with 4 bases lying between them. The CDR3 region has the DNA TGTGCCACCAGCAGAGATCTGTCCTACAATGAGCAGTTCTTC. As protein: CATSRDLSYNEQFF.

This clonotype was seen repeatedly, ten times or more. CDR3 amino acids: CASSQVAGTGGGSPLHF. CDR3 nucleotide sequence: TGCGCCAGCAGCCAAGTTGCGGGGACAGGGGGCGGTTCACCCCTCCACTTT. V gene TRBV4-1 combines with J gene TRBJ1-6; 12 bases match TRBD1. The CDR3 runs to 17 residues. V was clipped by 1 base and J by 9 bases; unmatched bases: 7. Looked up from germline, CDR1 is MGHRA and CDR2 is YSYEKL.

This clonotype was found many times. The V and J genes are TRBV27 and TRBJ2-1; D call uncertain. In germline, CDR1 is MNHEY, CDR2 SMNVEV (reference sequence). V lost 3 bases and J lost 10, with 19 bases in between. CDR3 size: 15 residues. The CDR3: CASSLMGYGTIEQFF. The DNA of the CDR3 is TGTGCCAGCAGTTTGATGGGGTACGGTACAATCGAGCAGTTCTTC.